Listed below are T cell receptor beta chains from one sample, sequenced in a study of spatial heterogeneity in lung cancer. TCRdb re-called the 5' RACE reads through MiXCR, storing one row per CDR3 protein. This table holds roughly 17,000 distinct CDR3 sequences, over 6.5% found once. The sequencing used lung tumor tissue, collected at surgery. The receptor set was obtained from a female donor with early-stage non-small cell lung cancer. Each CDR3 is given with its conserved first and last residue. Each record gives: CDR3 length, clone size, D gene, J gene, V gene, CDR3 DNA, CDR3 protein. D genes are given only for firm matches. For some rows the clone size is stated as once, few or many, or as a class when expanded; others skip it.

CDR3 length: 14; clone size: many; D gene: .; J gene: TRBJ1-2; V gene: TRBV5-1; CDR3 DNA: TGCGCCAGCAGCTTGGACATTGAGTTAAGTGGCTACACCTTC; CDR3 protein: CASSLDIELSGYTF
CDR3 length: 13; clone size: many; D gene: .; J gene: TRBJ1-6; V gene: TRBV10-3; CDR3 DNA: TGTGCCATCAGTGGGGAAGGGTACTCACCCCTCCACTTT; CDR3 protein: CAISGEGYSPLHF
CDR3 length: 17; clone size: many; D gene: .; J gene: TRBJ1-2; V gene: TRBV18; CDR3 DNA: TGTGCCAGCTCACTAACTTCCGGGACCCGAGCTAACTATGGCTACACCTTC; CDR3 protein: CASSLTSGTRANYGYTF
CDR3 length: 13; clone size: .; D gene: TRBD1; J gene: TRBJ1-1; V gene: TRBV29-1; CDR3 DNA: TGCAGCGTTGCATGGACAGGGTACACTGAAGCTTTCTTT; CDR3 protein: CSVAWTGYTEAFF
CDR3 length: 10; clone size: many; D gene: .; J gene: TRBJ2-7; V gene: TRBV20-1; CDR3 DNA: TGCAGTCCCGCCCGGAGCGAGCAGTACTTC; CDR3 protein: CSPARSEQYF
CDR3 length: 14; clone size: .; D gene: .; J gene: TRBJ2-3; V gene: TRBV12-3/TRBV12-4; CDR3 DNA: TGTGCCAGCAGTTCTAGCGCGGCCACAGATACGCAGTATTTT; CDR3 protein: CASSSSAATDTQYF
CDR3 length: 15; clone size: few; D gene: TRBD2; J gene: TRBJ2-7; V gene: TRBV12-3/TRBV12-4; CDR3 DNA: TGTGCCAGCAGTGCGGGGGGGACAGTCCTCAACGAGCAGTACTTC; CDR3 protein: CASSAGGTVLNEQYF
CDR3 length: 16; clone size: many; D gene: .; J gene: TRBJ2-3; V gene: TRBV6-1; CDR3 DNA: TGTGCCAGCAGCCCCCTTGCGACAGGCCGCACAGATACGCAGTATTTT; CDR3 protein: CASSPLATGRTDTQYF
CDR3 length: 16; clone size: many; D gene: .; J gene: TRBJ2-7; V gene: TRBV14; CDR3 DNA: TGTGCCAGCAGCCAAGAGGCCCGGGACGAATTCTACGAGCAGTACTTC; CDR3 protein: CASSQEARDEFYEQYF
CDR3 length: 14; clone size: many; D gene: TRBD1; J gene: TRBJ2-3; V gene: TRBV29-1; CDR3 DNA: TGCAGCGTTGAACCGGGACAGTTGGCAGATACGCAGTATTTT; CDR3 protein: CSVEPGQLADTQYF
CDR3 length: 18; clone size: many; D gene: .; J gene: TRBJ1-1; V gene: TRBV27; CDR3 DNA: TGTGCCAGCAGTTCCCCGGGACCGATGAGTATCATGAACACTGAAGCTTTCTTT; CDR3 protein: CASSSPGPMSIMNTEAFF
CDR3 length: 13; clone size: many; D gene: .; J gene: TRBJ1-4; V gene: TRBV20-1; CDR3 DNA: TGCAGTGCTAGTAACCCAACTAATGAAAAACTGTTTTTT; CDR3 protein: CSASNPTNEKLFF
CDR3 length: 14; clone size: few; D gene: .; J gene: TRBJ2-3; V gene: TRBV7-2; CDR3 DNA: TGTGCCAGCAGCTCGTTGGTCCGCACAGATACGCAGTATTTT; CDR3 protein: CASSSLVRTDTQYF
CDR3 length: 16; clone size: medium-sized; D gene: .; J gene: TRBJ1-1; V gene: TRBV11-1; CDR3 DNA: TGTGCCAGCAGCCCGCCAGTCCGTACCATGAACACTGAAGCTTTCTTT; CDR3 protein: CASSPPVRTMNTEAFF
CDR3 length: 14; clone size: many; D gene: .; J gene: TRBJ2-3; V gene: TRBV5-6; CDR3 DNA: TGTGCCAGCAGCGGCTCAGACGTCACAGATACGCAGTATTTT; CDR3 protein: CASSGSDVTDTQYF
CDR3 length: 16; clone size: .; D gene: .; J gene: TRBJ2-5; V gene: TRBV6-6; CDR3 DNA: TGTGCCAGCAGTTACTCTCGGACCGGGAGTTCGGAGACCCAGTACTTC; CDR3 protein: CASSYSRTGSSETQYF
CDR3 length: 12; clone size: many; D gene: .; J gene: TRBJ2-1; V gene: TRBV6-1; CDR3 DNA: TGTGCCAGCAGTGAGGGGGGAGGTGAGCAGTTCTTC; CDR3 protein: CASSEGGGEQFF
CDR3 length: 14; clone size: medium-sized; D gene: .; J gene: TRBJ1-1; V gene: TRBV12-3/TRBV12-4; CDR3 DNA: TGTGCCAGCACCCGCAAGGAACTGAACACTGAAGCTTTCTTT; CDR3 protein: CASTRKELNTEAFF
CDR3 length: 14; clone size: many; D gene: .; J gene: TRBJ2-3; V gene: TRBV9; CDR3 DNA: TGTGCCAGCAGCGGCGGCGGGCCCACAGATACGCAGTATTTT; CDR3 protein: CASSGGGPTDTQYF
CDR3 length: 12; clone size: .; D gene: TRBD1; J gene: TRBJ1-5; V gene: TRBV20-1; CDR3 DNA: TGCAGTGCAAAGACAGGGACCCAGCCCCAGCATTTT; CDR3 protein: CSAKTGTQPQHF
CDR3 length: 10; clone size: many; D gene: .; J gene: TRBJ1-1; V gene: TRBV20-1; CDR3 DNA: TGCAGTGCTTTTATTTCTGAAGCTTTCTTT; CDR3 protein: CSAFISEAFF
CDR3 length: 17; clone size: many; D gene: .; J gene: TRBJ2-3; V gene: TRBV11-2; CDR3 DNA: TGTGCCAGCAGCTTAAGTTCGGGGCGCAGGGATCTTTGGACGCAGTATTTT; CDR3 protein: CASSLSSGRRDLWTQYF
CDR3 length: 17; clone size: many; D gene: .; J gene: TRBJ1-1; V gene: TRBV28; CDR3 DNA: TGTGCCAGCAGTTCCGGTGGAGGGGCGAGCTTGAACACTGAAGCTTTCTTT; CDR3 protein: CASSSGGGASLNTEAFF
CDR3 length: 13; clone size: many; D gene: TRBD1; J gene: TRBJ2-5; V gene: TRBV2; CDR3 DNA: TGTGCCAGCCTGGGACAGGGCGAAGAGACCCAGTACTTC; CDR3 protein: CASLGQGEETQYF
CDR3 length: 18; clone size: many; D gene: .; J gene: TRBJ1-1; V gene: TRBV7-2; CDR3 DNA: TGTGCCAGCAGCTTCAAACGGGGAGGGACCACCATGAACACTGAAGCTTTCTTT; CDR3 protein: CASSFKRGGTTMNTEAFF
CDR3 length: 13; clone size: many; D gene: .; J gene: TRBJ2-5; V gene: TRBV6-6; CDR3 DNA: TGTGCCAGCAGCCGAAGTAGAGATGAGACCCAGTACTTC; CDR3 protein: CASSRSRDETQYF
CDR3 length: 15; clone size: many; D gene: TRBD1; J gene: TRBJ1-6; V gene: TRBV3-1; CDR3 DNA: TGTGCCAGCAGCCAATCTACAGGGGGTAATTCACCCCTCCACTTT; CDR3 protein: CASSQSTGGNSPLHF
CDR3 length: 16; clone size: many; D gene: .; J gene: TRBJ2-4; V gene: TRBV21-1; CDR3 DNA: TGTGCCAGCAGCAAAGTAAGACCTCTAGCCAAAAACATTCAGTACTTC; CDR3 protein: CASSKVRPLAKNIQYF
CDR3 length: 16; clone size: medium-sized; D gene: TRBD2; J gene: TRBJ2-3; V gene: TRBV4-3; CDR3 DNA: TGCGCCAGCAGCCAGGGACTAGCGGGCCAAAGAGATACGCAGTATTTT; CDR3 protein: CASSQGLAGQRDTQYF
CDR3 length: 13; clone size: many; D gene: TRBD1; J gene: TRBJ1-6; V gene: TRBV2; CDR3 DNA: TGTGCCAGCCAGGGGGAAAATAATTCACCCCTCCACTTT; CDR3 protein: CASQGENNSPLHF
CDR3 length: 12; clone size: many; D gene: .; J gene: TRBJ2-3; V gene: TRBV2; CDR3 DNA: TGTGCCAGCAATCGCGGGCAAGATACGCAGTATTTT; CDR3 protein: CASNRGQDTQYF
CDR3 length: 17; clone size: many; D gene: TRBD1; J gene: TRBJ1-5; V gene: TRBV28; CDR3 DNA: TGTGCCAGCAGTTTACCAGGGGGCGGAACGGTCAATCAGCCCCAGCATTTT; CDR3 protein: CASSLPGGGTVNQPQHF
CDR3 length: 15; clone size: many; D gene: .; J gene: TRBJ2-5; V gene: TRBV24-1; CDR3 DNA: TGTGCCACCAGTGATCGAAGGGGGGTGCAAGAGACCCAGTACTTC; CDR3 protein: CATSDRRGVQETQYF
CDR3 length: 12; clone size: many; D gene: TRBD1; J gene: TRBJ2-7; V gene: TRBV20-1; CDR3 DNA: TGCTGCACGGGGACAGTAGCTAACGAGCAGTACTTC; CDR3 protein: CCTGTVANEQYF
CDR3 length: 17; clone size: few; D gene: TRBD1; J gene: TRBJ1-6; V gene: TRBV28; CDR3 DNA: TGTGCCAGCAGTCCGCCGGGACAGGAAATCCCTAATTCACCCCTCCACTTT; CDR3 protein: CASSPPGQEIPNSPLHF
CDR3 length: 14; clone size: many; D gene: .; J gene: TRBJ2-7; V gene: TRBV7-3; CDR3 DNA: TGTGCCAGCAGCCCCGAGCCGGCCTCTTCCGAGCAGTACTTC; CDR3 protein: CASSPEPASSEQYF
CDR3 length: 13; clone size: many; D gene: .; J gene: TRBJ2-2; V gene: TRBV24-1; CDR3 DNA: TGTGCCACCAGTGATCCCACCGTCGGGGAGCTGTTTTTT; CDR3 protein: CATSDPTVGELFF
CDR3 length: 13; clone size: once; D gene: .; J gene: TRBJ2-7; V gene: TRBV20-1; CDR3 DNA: TGCAGTGCTGGGCCGAAAGAAATTTACGAGCAGTACTTC; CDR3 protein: CSAGPKEIYEQYF
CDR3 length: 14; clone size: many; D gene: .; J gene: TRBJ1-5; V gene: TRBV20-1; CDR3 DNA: TGCAGTGCTAGATCGGCACAGGGAGGTCAGCCCCAGCATTTT; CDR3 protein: CSARSAQGGQPQHF
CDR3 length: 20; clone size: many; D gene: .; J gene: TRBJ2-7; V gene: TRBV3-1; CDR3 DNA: TGTGCCAGCAGCCCAAGCAGCCTAGGTCGGGGGGCGATCGGAACCTACGAGCAGTACTTC; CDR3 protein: CASSPSSLGRGAIGTYEQYF
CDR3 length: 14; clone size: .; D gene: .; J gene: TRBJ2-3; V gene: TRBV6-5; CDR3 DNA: TGTGCCAGCAGTTACTCGAAGGGGGCAGATACGCAGTATTTT; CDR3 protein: CASSYSKGADTQYF
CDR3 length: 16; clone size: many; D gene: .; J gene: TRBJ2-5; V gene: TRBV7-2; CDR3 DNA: TGTGCCAGCAGCCAAAACCGACGGACGCCACAAGAGACCCAGTACTTC; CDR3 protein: CASSQNRRTPQETQYF
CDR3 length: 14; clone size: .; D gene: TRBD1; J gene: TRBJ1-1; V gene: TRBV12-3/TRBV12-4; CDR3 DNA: TGTGCCAGCACCATACAGGGGGCGTACACTGAAGCTTTCTTT; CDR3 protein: CASTIQGAYTEAFF
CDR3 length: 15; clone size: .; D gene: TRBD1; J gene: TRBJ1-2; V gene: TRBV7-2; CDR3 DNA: TGTGCCAGCAGCTTGCGACAGGGGGCGAACTATGGCTACACCTTC; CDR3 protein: CASSLRQGANYGYTF
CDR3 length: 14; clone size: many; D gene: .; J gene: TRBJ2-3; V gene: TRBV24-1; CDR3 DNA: TGTGCCACCAGTGCCCTTAGGGGGACAGATACGCAGTATTTT; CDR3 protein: CATSALRGTDTQYF
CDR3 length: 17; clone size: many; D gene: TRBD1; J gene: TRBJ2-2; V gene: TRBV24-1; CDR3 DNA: TGTGCCACCAGTGATTCACCGGGACAGGGGTTCGCCGGGGAGCTGTTTTTT; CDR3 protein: CATSDSPGQGFAGELFF
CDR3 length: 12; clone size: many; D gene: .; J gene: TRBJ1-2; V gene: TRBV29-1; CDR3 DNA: TGCAGCTATCGGGAGGGGAACTATGGCTACACCTTC; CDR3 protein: CSYREGNYGYTF
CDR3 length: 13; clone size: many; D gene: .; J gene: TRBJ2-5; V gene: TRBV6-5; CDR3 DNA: TGTGCCAGCATTGGAGAGTCACAAGAGACCCAGTACTTC; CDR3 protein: CASIGESQETQYF
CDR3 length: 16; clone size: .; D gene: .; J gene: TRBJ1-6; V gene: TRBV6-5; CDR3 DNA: TGTGCCAGCAGGAACCTCGACAGAGCCAATAATTCACCCCTCCACTTT; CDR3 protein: CASRNLDRANNSPLHF
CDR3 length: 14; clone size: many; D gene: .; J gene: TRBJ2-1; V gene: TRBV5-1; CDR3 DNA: TGCGCCAGCAGCTTGGGAGACAGATACAATGAGCAGTTCTTC; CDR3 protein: CASSLGDRYNEQFF
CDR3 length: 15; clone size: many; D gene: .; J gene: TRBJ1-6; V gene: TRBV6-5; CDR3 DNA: TGTGCCAGCAGTTATGATGGGTCCTATAATTCACCCCTCCACTTT; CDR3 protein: CASSYDGSYNSPLHF
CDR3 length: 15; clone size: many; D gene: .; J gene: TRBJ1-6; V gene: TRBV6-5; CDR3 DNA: TGTGCCAGCAGTTACAGGAGCTCCTATAATTCACCCCTCCACTTT; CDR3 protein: CASSYRSSYNSPLHF
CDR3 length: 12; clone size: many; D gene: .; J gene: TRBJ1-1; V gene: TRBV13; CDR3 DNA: TGTGCCAGCAGCTTAGCCAGAAGAGAAGCTTTCTTT; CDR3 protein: CASSLARREAFF
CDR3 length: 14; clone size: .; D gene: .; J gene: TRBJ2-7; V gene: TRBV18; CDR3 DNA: TGTGCCAGCTCATTACAGGTTGATGGCTCCGAGCAGTACTTC; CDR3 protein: CASSLQVDGSEQYF